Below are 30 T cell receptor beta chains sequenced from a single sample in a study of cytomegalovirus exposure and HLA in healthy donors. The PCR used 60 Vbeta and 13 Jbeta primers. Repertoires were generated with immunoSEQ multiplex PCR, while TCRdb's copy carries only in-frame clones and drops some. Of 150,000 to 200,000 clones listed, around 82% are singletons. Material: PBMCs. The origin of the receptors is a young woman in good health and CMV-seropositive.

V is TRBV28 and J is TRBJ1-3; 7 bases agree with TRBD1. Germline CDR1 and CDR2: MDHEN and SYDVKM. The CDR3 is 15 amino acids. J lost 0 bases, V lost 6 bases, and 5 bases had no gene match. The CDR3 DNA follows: TGTGCCAGCAGACGACAGGGAGACTCTGGAAACACCATATATTTT. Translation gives CASRRQGDSGNTIYF.

The CDR3 DNA sequence: TGCAGCGTTGTACAGGGAAATCAGCCCCAGCATTTT. This gives the protein CSVVQGNQPQHF. This chain connects TRBV29-1 to TRBJ1-5; D is possibly TRBD1 (6 bases). From germline, CDR1 is SQVTM and CDR2 ANQGSEA. Trimming removed 4 bases from V and 4 bases from J, with 8 bases in between. The CDR3 extends over 12 amino acids.

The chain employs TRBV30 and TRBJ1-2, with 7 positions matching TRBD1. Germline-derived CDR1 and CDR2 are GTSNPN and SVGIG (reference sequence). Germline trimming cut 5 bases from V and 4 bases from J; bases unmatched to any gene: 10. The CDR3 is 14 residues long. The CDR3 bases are TGTGCCTGGCTCCCGGGACAGCCTGGCTATGGCTACACCTTC. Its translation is CAWLPGQPGYGYTF.

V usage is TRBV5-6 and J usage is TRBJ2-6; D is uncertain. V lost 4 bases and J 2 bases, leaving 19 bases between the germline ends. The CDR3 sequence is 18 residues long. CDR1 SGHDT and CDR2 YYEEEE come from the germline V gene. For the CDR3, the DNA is TGTGCCAGCAGCCCTCCCAGTGGTACCCCACCTGGGGCCAACGTCCTGACTTTC. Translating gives CASSPPSGTPPGANVLTF.

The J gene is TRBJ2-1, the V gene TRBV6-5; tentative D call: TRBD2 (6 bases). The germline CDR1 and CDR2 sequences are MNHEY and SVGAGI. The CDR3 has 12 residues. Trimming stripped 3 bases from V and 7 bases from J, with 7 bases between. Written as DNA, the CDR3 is TGTGCCAGCAGTTATCGGGGGAATGAGCAGTTCTTC. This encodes CASSYRGNEQFF.

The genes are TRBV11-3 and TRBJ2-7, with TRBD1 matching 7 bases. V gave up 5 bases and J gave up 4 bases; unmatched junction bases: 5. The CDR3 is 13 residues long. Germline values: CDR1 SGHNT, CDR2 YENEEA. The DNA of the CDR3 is TGTGCCAGCAGCCGGACAGGTATTTACGAGCAGTACTTC. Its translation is CASSRTGIYEQYF.

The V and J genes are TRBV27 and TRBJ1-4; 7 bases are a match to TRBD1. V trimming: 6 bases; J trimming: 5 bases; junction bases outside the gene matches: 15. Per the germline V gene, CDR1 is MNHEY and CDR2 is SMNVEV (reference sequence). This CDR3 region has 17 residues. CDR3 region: CASSHKPSTGPNEKLFF. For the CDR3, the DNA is TGTGCCAGCAGCCACAAACCTTCGACAGGGCCAAATGAAAAACTGTTTTTT.

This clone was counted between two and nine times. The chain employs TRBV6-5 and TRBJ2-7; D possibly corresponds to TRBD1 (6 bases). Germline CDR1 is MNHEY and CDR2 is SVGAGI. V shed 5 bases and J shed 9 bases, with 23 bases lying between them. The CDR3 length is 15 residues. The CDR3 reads CASSPASTGRLGQYF. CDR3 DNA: TGTGCCAGCAGTCCGGCCTCGACAGGCCGGTTGGGGCAGTACTTC.

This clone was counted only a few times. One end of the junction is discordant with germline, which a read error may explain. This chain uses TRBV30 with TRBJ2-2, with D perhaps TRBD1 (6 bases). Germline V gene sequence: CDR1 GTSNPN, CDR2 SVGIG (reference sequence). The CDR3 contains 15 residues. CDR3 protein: CAWRHIRGNAGELFF. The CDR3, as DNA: TGTGCCTGGAGACACATAAGGGGGAACGCCGGGGAGCTGTTTTTT.

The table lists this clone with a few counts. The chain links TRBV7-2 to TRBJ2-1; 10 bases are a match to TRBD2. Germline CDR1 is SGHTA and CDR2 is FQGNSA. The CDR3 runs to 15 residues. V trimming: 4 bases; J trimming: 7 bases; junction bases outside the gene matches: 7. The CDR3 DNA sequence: TGTGCCAGCAGCTCTAGTAGCGGGAGGTTTAATGAGCAGTTCTTC. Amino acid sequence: CASSSSSGRFNEQFF.

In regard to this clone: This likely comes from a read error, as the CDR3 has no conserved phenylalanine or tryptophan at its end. The CDR3 DNA sequence: TGTGCCAGCAGTTTCCTAGCGGGAGGCACCTACGAGCAGTACCTC. Its translation is CASSFLAGGTYEQYL. V is TRBV6-5 and J is TRBJ2-7, with 11 bases fitting TRBD2. From germline, CDR1 is MNHEY and CDR2 SVGAGI. This CDR3 is 15 amino acids long. Unmatched junction bases numbered 4, after V lost 4 bases and J lost 2 bases.

The CDR3 DNA follows: TGCGCCAGCAGGCGCGGGACTAGCGGTAAAGGCTACGAGCAGTACTTC. Its translation: CASRRGTSGKGYEQYF. The chain has TRBV5-1 and TRBJ2-7, with 11 bases lining up with TRBD2. J gave up 3 bases and V 5 bases, and 10 bases lay outside the gene matches. Germline assignment: CDR1 SGHRS and CDR2 YFSETQ. This CDR3 spans 16 amino acids. Drawing the rest from reference TRBV5-1 and TRBJ2-7, the complete variable domain is KAGVTQTPRYLIKTRGQQVTLSCSPISGHRSVSWYQQTPGQGLQFLFEYFSETQRNKGNFPGRFSGRQFSNSRSEMNVSTLELGDSALYLCASRRGTSGKGYEQYFGPGTRLTVT.

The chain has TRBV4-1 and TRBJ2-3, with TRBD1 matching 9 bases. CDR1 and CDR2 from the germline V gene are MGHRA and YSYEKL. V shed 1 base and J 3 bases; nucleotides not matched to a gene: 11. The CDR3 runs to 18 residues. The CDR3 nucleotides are TGCGCCAGCAGCCAAGGGGAGGGACAGGGTGGTTATACAGATACGCAGTATTTT. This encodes CASSQGEGQGGYTDTQYF.

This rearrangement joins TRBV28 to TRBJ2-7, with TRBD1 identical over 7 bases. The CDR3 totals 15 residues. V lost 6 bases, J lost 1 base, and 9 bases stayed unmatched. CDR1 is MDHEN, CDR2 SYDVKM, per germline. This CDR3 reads CASRTGTVPSYEQYF. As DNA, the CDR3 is TGTGCCAGCAGAACCGGGACAGTCCCTTCCTACGAGCAGTACTTC.

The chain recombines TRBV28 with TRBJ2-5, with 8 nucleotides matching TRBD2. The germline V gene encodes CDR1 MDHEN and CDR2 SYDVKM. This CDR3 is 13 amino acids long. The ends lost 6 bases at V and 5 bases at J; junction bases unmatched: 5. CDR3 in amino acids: CASRAGGVETQYF. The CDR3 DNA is TGTGCCAGCAGAGCCGGGGGGGTGGAGACCCAGTACTTC.

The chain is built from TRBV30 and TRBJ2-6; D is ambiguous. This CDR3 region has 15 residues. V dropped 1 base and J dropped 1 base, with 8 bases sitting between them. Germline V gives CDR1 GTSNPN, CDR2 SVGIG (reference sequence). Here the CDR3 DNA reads TGTGCCTGGAGTGGGAGTCCATCTGGGGCCAACGTCCTGACTTTC. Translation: CAWSGSPSGANVLTF.

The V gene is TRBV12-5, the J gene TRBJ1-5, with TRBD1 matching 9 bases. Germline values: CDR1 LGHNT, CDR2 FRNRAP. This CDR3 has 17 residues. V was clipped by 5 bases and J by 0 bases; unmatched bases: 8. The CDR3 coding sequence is TGTGCTAGTGGTCGGGGACAGGGACGTTATAGCAATCAGCCCCAGCATTTT. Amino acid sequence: CASGRGQGRYSNQPQHF.

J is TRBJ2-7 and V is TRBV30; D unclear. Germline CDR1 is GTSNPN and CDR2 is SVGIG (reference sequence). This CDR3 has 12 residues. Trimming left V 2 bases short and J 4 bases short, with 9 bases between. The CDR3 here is CAWSIQTYEQYF. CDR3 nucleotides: TGTGCCTGGAGTATCCAGACATACGAGCAGTACTTC.

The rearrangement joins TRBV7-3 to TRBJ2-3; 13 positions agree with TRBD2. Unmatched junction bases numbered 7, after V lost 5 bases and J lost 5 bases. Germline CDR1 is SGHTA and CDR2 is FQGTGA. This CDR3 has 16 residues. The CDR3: CASSDTSGRALDTQYF. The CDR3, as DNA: TGTGCCAGCAGCGACACTAGCGGGAGGGCTTTAGATACGCAGTATTTT.

The CDR3 region has the DNA TGTGCCAGCAGCCTCTCCGGGAATGAGCAGTTCTTC. Amino acid sequence: CASSLSGNEQFF. This rearrangement joins TRBV5-6 to TRBJ2-1; D remains unclear. This CDR3 comprises 12 residues. Looked up from germline, CDR1 is SGHDT and CDR2 is YYEEEE. V shed 4 bases and J shed 7 bases, with 9 bases lying between them.

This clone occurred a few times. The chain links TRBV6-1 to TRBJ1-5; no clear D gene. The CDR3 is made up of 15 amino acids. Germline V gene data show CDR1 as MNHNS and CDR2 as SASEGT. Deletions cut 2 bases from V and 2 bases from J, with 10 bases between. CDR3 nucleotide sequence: TGTGCCAGCAGTGAACGGTGGGGAGGCAATCAGCCCCAGCATTTT. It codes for CASSERWGGNQPQHF.

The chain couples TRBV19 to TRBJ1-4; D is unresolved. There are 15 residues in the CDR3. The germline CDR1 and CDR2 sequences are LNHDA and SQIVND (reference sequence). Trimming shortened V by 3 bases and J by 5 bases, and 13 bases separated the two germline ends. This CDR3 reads CASSMWTDYNEKLFF. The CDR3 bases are TGTGCCAGTAGTATGTGGACGGACTACAATGAAAAACTGTTTTTT.

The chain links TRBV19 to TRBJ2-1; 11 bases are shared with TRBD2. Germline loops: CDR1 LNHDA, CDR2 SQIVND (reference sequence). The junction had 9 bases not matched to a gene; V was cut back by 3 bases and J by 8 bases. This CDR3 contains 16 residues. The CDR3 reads CASSIVLAGGGDEQFF. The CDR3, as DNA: TGTGCCAGTAGTATTGTTCTAGCGGGGGGAGGCGATGAGCAGTTCTTC.

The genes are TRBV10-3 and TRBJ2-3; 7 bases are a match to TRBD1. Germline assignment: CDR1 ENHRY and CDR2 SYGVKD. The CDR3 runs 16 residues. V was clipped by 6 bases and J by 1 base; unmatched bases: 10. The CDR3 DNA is TGTGCCATCAGACCAATCGGGACAGACCGCACAGATACGCAGTATTTT. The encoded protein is CAIRPIGTDRTDTQYF.

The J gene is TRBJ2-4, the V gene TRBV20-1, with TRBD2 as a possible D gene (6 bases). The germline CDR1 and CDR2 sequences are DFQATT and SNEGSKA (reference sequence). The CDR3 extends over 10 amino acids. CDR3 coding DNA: TGCAGCGGGGGAAAAAACATTCAGTACTTC. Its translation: CSGGKNIQYF.

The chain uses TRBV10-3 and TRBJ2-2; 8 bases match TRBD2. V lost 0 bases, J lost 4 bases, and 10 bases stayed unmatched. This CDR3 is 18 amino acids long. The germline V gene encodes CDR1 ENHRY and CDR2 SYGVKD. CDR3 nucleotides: TGTGCCATCAGTGAGTCGGGCCCCGGGGGGGCCGGCACCGGGGAGCTGTTTTTT. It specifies CAISESGPGGAGTGELFF.

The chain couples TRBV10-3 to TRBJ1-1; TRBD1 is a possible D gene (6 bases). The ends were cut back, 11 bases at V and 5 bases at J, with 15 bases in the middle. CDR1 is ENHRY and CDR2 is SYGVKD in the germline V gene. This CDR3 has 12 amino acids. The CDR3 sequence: CAGGGRDTEAFF. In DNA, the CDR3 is TGTGCCGGCGGGGGGCGAGATACTGAAGCTTTCTTT.

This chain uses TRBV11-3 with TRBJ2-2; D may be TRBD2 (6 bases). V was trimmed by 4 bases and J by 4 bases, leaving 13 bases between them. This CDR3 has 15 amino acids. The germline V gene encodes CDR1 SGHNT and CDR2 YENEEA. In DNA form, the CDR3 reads TGTGCCAGCAGCTCTCTTGGAGGGATCACCGGGGAGCTGTTTTTT. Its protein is CASSSLGGITGELFF. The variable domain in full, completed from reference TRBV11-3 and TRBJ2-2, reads EAGVVQSPRYKIIEKKQPVAFWCNPISGHNTLYWYLQNLGQGPELLIRYENEEAVDDSQLPKDRFSAERLKGVDSTLKIQPAELGDSAVYLCASSSLGGITGELFFGEGSRLTVL.

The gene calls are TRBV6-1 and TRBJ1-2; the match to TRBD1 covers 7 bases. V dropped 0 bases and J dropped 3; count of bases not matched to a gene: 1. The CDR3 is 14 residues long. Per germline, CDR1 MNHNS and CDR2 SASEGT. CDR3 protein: CASSEAQGDYGYTF. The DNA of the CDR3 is TGTGCCAGCAGTGAAGCCCAGGGGGACTATGGCTACACCTTC.

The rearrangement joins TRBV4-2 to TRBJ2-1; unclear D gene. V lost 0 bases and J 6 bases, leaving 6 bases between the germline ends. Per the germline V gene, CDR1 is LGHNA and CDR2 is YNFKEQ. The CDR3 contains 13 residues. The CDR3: CASSQEGANEQFF. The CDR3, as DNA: TGTGCCAGCAGCCAAGAAGGAGCCAATGAGCAGTTCTTC.